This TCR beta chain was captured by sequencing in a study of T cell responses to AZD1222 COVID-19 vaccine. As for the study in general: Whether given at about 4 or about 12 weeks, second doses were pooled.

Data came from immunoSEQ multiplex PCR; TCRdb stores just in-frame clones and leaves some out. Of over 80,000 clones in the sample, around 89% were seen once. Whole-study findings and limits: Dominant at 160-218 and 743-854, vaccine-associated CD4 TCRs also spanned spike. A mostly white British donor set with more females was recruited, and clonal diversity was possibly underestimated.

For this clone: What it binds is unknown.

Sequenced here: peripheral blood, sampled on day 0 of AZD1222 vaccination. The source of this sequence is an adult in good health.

The CDR3 region is CASSRGPDEQFF. The CDR3 DNA reads as TGTGCCAGCAGTCGGGGACCGGATGAGCAGTTCTTC. The chain recombines TRBV6-5 with TRBJ2-1, with D perhaps being TRBD1 or TRBD2 (5 bases each). Germline CDR1 MNHEY, CDR2 SVGAGI. V gave up 5 bases and J gave up 8 bases, with 10 bases separating them. The CDR3 loop spans 12 amino acids.